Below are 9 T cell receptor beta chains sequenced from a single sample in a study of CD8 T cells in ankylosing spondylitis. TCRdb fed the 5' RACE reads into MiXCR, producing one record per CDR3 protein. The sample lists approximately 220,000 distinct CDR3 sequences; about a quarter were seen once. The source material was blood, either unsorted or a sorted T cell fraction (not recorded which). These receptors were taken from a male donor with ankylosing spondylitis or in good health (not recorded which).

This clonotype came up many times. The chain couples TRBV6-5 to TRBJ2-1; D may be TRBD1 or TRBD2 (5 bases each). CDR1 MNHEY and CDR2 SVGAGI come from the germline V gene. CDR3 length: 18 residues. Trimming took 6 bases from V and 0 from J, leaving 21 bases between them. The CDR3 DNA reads TGTGCCAGCAGCTACGGGACGAGAGGTTCTAGCTCCTACAATGAGCAGTTCTTC. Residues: CASSYGTRGSSSYNEQFF.

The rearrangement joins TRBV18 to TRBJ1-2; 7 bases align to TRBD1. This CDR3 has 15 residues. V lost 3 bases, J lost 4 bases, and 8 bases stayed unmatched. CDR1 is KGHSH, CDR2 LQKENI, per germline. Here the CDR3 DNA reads TGTGCCAGCTCACCGCGACAGGGTCCTCCCTATGGCTACACCTTC. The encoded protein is CASSPRQGPPYGYTF.

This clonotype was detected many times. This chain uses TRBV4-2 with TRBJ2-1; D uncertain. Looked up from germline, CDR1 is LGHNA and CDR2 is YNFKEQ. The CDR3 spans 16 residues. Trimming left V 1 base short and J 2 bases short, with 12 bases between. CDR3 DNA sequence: TGTGCCAGCAGCCAAGTCCCAGGTCAAGCCTACAATGAGCAGTTCTTC. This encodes CASSQVPGQAYNEQFF.

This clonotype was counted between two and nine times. CDR3 in DNA: TGTGCCAGCAGTTTCGATCGGGGTTCCAGCGAGACCCAGTACTTC. It translates to CASSFDRGSSETQYF. The rearrangement joins TRBV6-5 to TRBJ2-5; D may be TRBD2 (5 bases). Per the germline V gene, CDR1 is MNHEY and CDR2 is SVGAGI. With 4 bases removed from V and 5 bases from J, the gap between germline ends came to 17 bases. The CDR3 length is 15 residues.

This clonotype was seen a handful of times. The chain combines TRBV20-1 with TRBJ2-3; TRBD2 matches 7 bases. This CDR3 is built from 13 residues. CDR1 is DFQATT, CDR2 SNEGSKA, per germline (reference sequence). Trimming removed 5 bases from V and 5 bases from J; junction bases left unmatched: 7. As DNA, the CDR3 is TGCAGTGCTGTCTTGGCGGGAGTAGATACGCAGTATTTT. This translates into CSAVLAGVDTQYF.

The CDR3 DNA reads as TGTGCCAGCAGCCAAAGGGGTTTCACCGGGGAGCTGTTTTTT. It encodes CASSQRGFTGELFF. The chain is built from TRBV3-1 and TRBJ2-2, with a weak D call TRBD1 (5 bases). The V gene lost 2 bases and the J gene lost 4 bases, with 8 bases spanning the gap. Germline V CDR1 and CDR2: LGHDT, YNNKEL (reference sequence). The CDR3 contains 14 residues.

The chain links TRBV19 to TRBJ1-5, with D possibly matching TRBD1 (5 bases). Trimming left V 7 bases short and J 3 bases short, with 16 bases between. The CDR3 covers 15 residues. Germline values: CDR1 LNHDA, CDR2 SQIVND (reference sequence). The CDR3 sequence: CASTELGAVNQPQHF. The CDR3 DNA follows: TGTGCCAGTACCGAGCTTGGGGCGGTCAATCAGCCCCAGCATTTT.

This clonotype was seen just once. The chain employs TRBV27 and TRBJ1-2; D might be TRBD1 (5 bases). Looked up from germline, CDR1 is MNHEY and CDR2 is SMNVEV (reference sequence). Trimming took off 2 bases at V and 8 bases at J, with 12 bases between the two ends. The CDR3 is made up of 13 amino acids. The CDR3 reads CASSLLGEGGYTF. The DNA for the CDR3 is TGTGCCAGCAGTTTACTGGGGGAAGGCGGCTACACCTTC.

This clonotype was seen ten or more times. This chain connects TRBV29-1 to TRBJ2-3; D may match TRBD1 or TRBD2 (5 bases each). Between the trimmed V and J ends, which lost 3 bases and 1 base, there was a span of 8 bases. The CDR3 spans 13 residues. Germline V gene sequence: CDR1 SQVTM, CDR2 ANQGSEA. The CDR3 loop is CSVDLGGTDTQYF. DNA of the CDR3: TGCAGCGTTGATCTGGGGGGCACAGATACGCAGTATTTT.